This record looks at one T cell receptor beta chain sequence and its context. The method was immunoSEQ multiplex PCR; TCRdb's version includes in-frame clones alone and lacks a portion of them. The sample lists some 120,000 clones, less than 90% occurring once. Germline V gene lookup returns CDR1 SGHVS and CDR2 FNYEAQ. Losses at the gene ends were 7 bases for V and 5 bases for J; bases not matched to a gene: 13. CDR3 size: 16 residues. The data were taken from a study of blood T cell repertoires in COVID-19. For the study at large: Material from acute and convalescent COVID-19 was sourced from the United States, Italy and Spain.

The material sequenced was peripheral blood. The receptor was derived from a man younger than 40 with acute or convalescent COVID-19. The rearrangement links TRBV7-6 to TRBJ2-2; TRBD2 matches 7 bases. The CDR3 DNA sequence: TGTGCCAGCACCACACCGGGGGGAGGATTTACCGGGGAGCTGTTTTTT. Protein sequence: CASTTPGGGFTGELFF.